This T cell receptor beta chain comes out of a study of chemoradiotherapy in HPV16-positive cancers. Study information: Candidate HPV-specific clones and shared TCR motifs came from two HPV16-positive patients.

The CDR3 sequence is 15 residues long. Trimming cost V 5 bases and J 1 base; bases outside gene matches: 7. Looked up from germline, CDR1 is SEHNR and CDR2 is FQNEAQ (reference sequence). The repertoire was sequenced with immunoSEQ multiplex PCR; TCRdb's copy has only in-frame clones and lacks some. The sample has about 950 clones; around 90% are singletons. Repeated repertoire sampling spanned the course of chemoradiotherapy. The sequencing here drew on tumor tissue, taken from a patient who underwent chemoradiotherapy. The chain joins TRBV7-9 to TRBJ1-1; 7 bases map to TRBD1. This TCR derives from a human donor with HPV-associated anogenital cancer. The CDR3 DNA is TGTGCCAGCAGCCCCGGCAGGGGGTGGAACACTGAAGCTTTCTTT. It is translated as CASSPGRGWNTEAFF.